This TCR beta chain was sequenced in a study of monozygotic twins with inflammatory bowel disease. Regarding the study as a whole: Ultimately, a single strong signal or clonotype associated with IBD was not supported. Added variability in patient repertoires may stem from differing immunosuppressive treatments. Patients with IBD had less TCRbeta diversity (inverse Simpson) than their healthy co-twins.

Reanalyzing the 5' RACE reads, TCRdb keeps one entry per CDR3 protein, without DNA. The listing records roughly 160,000 distinct CDR3 sequences. The V gene's germline CDR1 is DFQATT and CDR2 SNEGSKA (reference sequence). CDR3 length: 12 amino acids. On this clonotype itself: The antigen remains undetermined.

This sequence was found in a human donor with ulcerative colitis or Crohn's disease, or a healthy co-twin of an affected twin (not recorded which). The genes are TRBV20-1 and TRBJ1-5; TCRdb lists TRBD1, though no DNA is available to test this call. The sample consisted of blood. CDR3 amino acids: CRAGSLGQPQHF.